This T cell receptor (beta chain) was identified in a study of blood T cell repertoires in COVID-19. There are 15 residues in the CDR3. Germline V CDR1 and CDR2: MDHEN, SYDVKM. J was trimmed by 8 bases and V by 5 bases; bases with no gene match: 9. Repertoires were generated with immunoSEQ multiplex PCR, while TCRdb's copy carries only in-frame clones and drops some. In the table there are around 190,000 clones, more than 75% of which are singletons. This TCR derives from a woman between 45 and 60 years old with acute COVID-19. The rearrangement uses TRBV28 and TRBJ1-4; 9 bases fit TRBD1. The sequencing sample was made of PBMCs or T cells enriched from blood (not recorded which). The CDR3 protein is CASSPSGTGLEKLFF. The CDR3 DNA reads TGTGCCAGCAGTCCGTCCGGGACAGGGTTAGAAAAACTGTTTTTT.